This T cell receptor beta chain was sequenced during a study of T cells after posttransplantation cyclophosphamide. TCRdb keeps only in-frame clones here, not all; method: immunoSEQ multiplex PCR. Observed in the sample are 30,000 to 50,000 clones, none of them singletons. Germline V gene data show CDR1 as MNHEY and CDR2 as SVGAGI. J lost 8 bases, V lost 0 bases, and 5 bases had no gene match. The CDR3 has 15 amino acids. Ten or more counts support this clone. The sequence derives from a woman between 45 and 60 years old in good health and a related stem cell transplant donor. The sample was PBMCs. The J gene is TRBJ2-1, the V gene TRBV6-5, with 9 positions matching TRBD1. Here the CDR3 DNA reads TGTGCCAGCAGTTACTCGATCGACAGGGGGTATGAGCAGTTCTTC. Amino acid sequence: CASSYSIDRGYEQFF.